These 12 T cell receptor beta chains originate from one sample sequenced in a study of T cell clones after liver transplantation. The data were produced by immunoSEQ multiplex PCR, yet TCRdb's version contains in-frame clones alone and is incomplete. There are more than 6,000 clones in the sample; less than 75% occur only once, and about 26% lies in the top ten. Sequences were derived from CD8+ T cells from blood, sampled before liver transplant. Every receptor here comes from a human donor who received a liver transplant.

The V call is TRBV6-5, the J call TRBJ2-7, with 9 bases aligning to TRBD2. Unmatched junction bases numbered 11, after V lost 7 bases and J lost 7 bases. The CDR3 is 14 residues long. Per the germline V gene, CDR1 is MNHEY and CDR2 is SVGAGI. CDR3 region: CASTAGGTVSEQYF. The CDR3 nucleotides are TGTGCCAGCACTGCGGGGGGGACTGTTTCTGAGCAGTACTTC.

The chain couples TRBV7-2 to TRBJ1-1; TRBD1 matches 10 bases. Germline lookup yields CDR1 SGHTA and CDR2 FQGNSA. Trimming removed 10 bases from V and 4 bases from J; junction bases left unmatched: 9. There are 14 residues in the CDR3. The CDR3, as DNA: TGTGCCATCGTCGGGACAGGGGTTGGCACTGAAGCTTTCTTT. It yields the protein CAIVGTGVGTEAFF.

V usage is TRBV9 and J usage is TRBJ2-7; the D is unclear. Germline assignment: CDR1 SGDLS and CDR2 YYNGEE. The CDR3 is 14 residues long. V lost 0 bases and J lost 3, with 10 bases in between. CDR3 nucleotides: TGTGCCAGCAGCGTAGGGTCAGGTAGCTACGAGCAGTACTTC. This encodes CASSVGSGSYEQYF.

J is TRBJ1-1 and V is TRBV13, with TRBD1 identical over 9 bases. Germline CDR1 PRHDT, CDR2 FYEKMQ (reference sequence). CDR3 size: 14 residues. The trim removed 1 base at V and 5 bases at J, leaving 2 bases unmatched. The CDR3 DNA is TGTGCCAGCAGCTTAGCGGACAGGGGAACTGAAGCTTTCTTT. Translated: CASSLADRGTEAFF.

V gene TRBV19 combines with J gene TRBJ2-5, with D unresolved. V lost 1 base and J 2 bases, leaving 5 bases between the germline ends. Looked up from germline, CDR1 is LNHDA and CDR2 is SQIVND (reference sequence). The CDR3 spans 13 residues. The chain's CDR3 is CASSIGRQETQYF. CDR3 nucleotide sequence: TGTGCCAGTAGTATAGGACGGCAAGAGACCCAGTACTTC. The variable domain in full, completed from reference TRBV19 and TRBJ2-5, reads DGGITQSPKYLFRKEGQNVTLSCEQNLNHDAMYWYRQDPGQGLRLIYYSQIVNDFQKGDIAEGYSVSREKKESFPLTVTSAQKNPTAFYLCASSIGRQETQYFGPGTRLLVL.

The V call is TRBV28, the J call TRBJ1-5; D is ambiguous. The CDR3 runs to 13 residues. Germline V CDR1 and CDR2: MDHEN, SYDVKM. The V gene lost 2 bases and the J gene lost 4 bases, with 6 bases spanning the gap. This CDR3 reads CASSLNGNQPQHF. CDR3 nucleotide sequence: TGTGCCAGCAGTTTAAATGGAAATCAGCCCCAGCATTTT.

The chain is built from TRBV7-6 and TRBJ2-6, with 7 bases identical to TRBD1. This CDR3 has 18 amino acids. V shed 1 base and J 2 bases; nucleotides not matched to a gene: 8. From germline, CDR1 is SGHVS and CDR2 FNYEAQ. CDR3 DNA sequence: TGTGCCAGCAGCTTAGTTATGGGACAGAGTACTGGGGCCAACGTCCTGACTTTC. Protein sequence: CASSLVMGQSTGANVLTF.

This chain uses TRBV29-1 with TRBJ1-2, with a weak D call TRBD1 (6 bases). V dropped 4 bases and J dropped 4 bases, with 7 bases sitting between them. There are 11 residues in the CDR3. Germline V CDR1 and CDR2: SQVTM, ANQGSEA. CDR3 sequence: CSVVDSYGYTF. The CDR3 nucleotides are TGCAGCGTTGTGGACAGCTATGGCTACACCTTC.

The gene calls are TRBV2 and TRBJ2-7; 12 bases are shared with TRBD2. Germline CDR1 is SNHLY and CDR2 is FYNNEI. The CDR3 spans 15 residues. The ends lost 7 bases at V and 2 bases at J; junction bases unmatched: 6. This CDR3 is CASTLTSGGPYEQYF. In nucleotides, the CDR3 is TGTGCCAGCACCTTGACTAGCGGGGGACCCTACGAGCAGTACTTC.

The chain uses TRBV11-2 and TRBJ2-1, with D maybe TRBD2 (6 bases). CDR1 SGHAT and CDR2 FQNNGV come from the germline V gene. Trimming removed 4 bases at V and 1 base at J, with 17 bases between. The CDR3 covers 17 residues. CDR3 nucleotides: TGTGCCAGCAGCTCCAACCCCGGGAGCCTTTCCTACAATGAGCAGTTCTTC. Amino acid sequence: CASSSNPGSLSYNEQFF.

The J gene is TRBJ2-1, the V gene TRBV5-6, with a possible D match to TRBD1 (6 bases). V was cut by 2 bases and J by 4 bases, with 7 bases left in between. The germline gives CDR1 SGHDT, CDR2 YYEEEE. The CDR3 totals 13 residues. CDR3 loop: CASSLQGYNEQFF. CDR3 bases: TGTGCCAGCAGCTTACAGGGATACAATGAGCAGTTCTTC.

The rearrangement uses TRBV19 and TRBJ1-1, with D possibly TRBD1 on 6 matching bases. Germline V gene lookup returns CDR1 LNHDA and CDR2 SQIVND (reference sequence). This CDR3 has 14 amino acids. Trimming cost V 0 bases and J 1 base, with 6 bases left between them. CDR3 loop: CASSIEGQNTEAFF. The DNA of the CDR3 is TGTGCCAGTAGTATAGAGGGACAGAACACTGAAGCTTTCTTT.